These 5 T cell receptor beta chains were all obtained from the same sample, sequenced in a study of T cells in Graves' hyperthyroidism and ophthalmopathy. Amplification of TCR beta CDR3 regions used RNA as the template. The primer set for the first-round RT-PCR of the TCR CDR3 was HTBI. MiXCR was run by TCRdb on the multiplex PCR reads, yielding one entry per CDR3 protein. The data contain around 690,000 distinct CDR3 sequences, 17% of them singletons. The sample comprised blood. These receptors were collected from a man aged 45-65 years with Graves' hyperthyroidism.

The chain employs TRBV19 and TRBJ1-5; the D is unclear. The CDR3 runs to 16 residues. The ends were cut back, 5 bases at V and 2 bases at J, with 16 bases in the middle. The germline V gene has CDR1 LNHDA and CDR2 SQIVND (reference sequence). The CDR3 region has the DNA TGTGCCAGTAGTCTATTACAATCCGGGCGCAATCAGCCCCAGCATTTT. It yields the protein CASSLLQSGRNQPQHF.

The V call is TRBV2, the J call TRBJ2-3, with a possible D match to TRBD2 (5 bases). V dropped 4 bases and J dropped 2 bases, with 13 bases sitting between them. Germline V lookup: CDR1 SNHLY, CDR2 FYNNEI. The length of the CDR3 is 15 residues. The CDR3 reads CASSVTERDTDTQYF. CDR3 coding DNA: TGTGCCAGCAGTGTAACGGAGAGGGACACAGATACGCAGTATTTT.

The chain carries TRBV19 and TRBJ2-7, with 11 bases lining up with TRBD2. The CDR3 is made up of 15 amino acids. The germline CDR1 and CDR2 sequences are LNHDA and SQIVND (reference sequence). V was clipped by 5 bases and J by 7 bases; unmatched bases: 10. The DNA of the CDR3 is TGTGCCAGTAGTGCCCGACGGGGACTAGCGGATGAGCAGTACTTC. This gives the protein CASSARRGLADEQYF.

The chain combines TRBV20-1 with TRBJ2-7; 7 bases map to TRBD1. The J segment lost 7 bases and the V segment lost 6 bases, leaving 6 bases of the junction unmatched. Germline CDR1 reads DFQATT; CDR2 reads SNEGSKA (reference sequence). This CDR3 region has 11 residues. The CDR3 loop is CSAPGQAEQYF. DNA of the CDR3: TGCAGTGCCCCTGGACAGGCAGAGCAGTACTTC.

Ten or more counts support this clonotype. This chain links TRBV2 with TRBJ2-5; the match to TRBD2 covers 11 bases. J gave up 2 bases and V 6 bases, and 5 bases lay outside the gene matches. The CDR3 has 15 amino acids. Germline assignment: CDR1 SNHLY and CDR2 FYNNEI. The CDR3 nucleotides are TGTGCCAGCAGGTGGACTAGCGGGTTTCAAGAGACCCAGTACTTC. Protein: CASRWTSGFQETQYF.